This record looks at one T cell receptor (beta chain) sequence and its context. The target antigen is unknown. TCRdb keeps only in-frame clones here, not all; method: immunoSEQ multiplex PCR. The sample carries 2 million or so clones, over 85% recorded once. The source of the sample is a study of shared clonotypes between healthy human individuals. Whole-study results and caveats: Clonotypes shared by all four sorted-subset donors had higher generation probabilities than non-shared clonotypes.

CD45RO-negative, CCR7-positively selected cells formed the naive CD8 fraction, excluding terminally differentiated effector memory CD45RA+ cells. There are 17 residues in the CDR3. Germline assignment: CDR1 SEHNR and CDR2 FQNEAQ (reference sequence). Trimming removed 4 bases from V and 7 bases from J; junction bases left unmatched: 15. This receptor was identified in a young man in good health. Sequenced material: naive CD8+ T cells sorted from blood. The chain uses TRBV7-9 and TRBJ2-1; 8 nucleotides agree with TRBD1. CDR3 nucleotide sequence: TGTGCCAGCAGCTCCCCCGGGGTGACAGGGGCGGCAAATGAGCAGTTCTTC. As protein: CASSSPGVTGAANEQFF.